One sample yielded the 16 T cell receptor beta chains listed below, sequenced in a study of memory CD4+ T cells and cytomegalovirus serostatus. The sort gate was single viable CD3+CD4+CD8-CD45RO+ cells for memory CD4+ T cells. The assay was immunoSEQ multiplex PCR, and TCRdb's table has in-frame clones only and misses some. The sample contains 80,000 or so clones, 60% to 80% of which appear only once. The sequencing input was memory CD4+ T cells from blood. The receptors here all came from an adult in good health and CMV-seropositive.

As DNA, the CDR3 is TGTGCCAGCAGCGTAGAGCCAGCCTCGCAGACTGAAGCTTTCTTT. It yields the protein CASSVEPASQTEAFF. V and J are TRBV9 and TRBJ1-1; no clear D gene. The CDR3 covers 15 residues. V was shortened by 0 bases and J by 5 bases, with 14 bases between the two germline ends. The V gene's germline CDR1 is SGDLS and CDR2 YYNGEE.

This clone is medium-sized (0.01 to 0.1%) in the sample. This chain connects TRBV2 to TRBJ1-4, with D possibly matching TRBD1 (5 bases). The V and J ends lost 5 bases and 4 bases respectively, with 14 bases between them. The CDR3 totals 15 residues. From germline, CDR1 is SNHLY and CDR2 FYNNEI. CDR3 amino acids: CASSPTGAHNEKLFF. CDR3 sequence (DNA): TGTGCCAGCAGTCCAACAGGTGCCCATAATGAAAAACTGTTTTTT.

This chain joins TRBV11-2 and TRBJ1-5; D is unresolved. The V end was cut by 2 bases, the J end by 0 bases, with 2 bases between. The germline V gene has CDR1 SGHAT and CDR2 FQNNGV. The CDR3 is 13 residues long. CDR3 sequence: CASSLYSNQPQHF. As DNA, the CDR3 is TGTGCCAGCAGCTTATATAGCAATCAGCCCCAGCATTTT.

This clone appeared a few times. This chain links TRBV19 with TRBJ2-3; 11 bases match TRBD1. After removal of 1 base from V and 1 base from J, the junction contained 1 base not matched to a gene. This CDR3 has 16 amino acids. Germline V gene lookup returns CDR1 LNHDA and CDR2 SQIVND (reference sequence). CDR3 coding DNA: TGTGCCAGTAGTATAGGGGGACAGGGGGGCACAGATACGCAGTATTTT. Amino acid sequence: CASSIGGQGGTDTQYF.

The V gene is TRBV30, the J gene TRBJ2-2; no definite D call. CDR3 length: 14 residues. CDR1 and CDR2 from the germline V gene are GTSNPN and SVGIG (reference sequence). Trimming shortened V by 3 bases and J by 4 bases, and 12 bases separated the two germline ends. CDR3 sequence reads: CAWRAVGSTGELFF. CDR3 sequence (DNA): TGTGCCTGGAGGGCCGTGGGGTCCACCGGGGAGCTGTTTTTT.

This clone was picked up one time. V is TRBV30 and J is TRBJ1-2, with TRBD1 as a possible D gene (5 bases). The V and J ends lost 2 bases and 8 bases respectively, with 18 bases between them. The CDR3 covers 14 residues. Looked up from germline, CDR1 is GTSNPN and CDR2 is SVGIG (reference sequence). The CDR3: CAWSPPGPGWGYTF. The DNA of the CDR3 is TGTGCCTGGAGTCCACCGGGCCCAGGGTGGGGCTACACCTTC. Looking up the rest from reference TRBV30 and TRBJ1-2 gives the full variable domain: SQTIHQWPATLVQPVGSPLSLECTVEGTSNPNLYWYRQAAGRGLQLLFYSVGIGQISSEVPQNLSASRPQDRQFILSSKKLLLSDSGFYLCAWSPPGPGWGYTFGSGTRLTVV.

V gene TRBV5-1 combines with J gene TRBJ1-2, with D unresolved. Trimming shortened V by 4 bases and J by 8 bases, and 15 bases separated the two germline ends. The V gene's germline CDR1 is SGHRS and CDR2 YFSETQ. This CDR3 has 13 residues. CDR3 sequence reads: CASSRATVRGYTF. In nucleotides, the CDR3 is TGCGCCAGCAGCCGGGCTACAGTAAGGGGCTACACCTTC.

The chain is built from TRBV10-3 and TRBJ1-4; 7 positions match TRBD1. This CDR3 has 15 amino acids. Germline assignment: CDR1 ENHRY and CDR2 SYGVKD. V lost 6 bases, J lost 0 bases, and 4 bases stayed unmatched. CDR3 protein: CAIRPTGATNEKLFF. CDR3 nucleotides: TGTGCCATCAGACCCACAGGGGCAACTAATGAAAAACTGTTTTTT.

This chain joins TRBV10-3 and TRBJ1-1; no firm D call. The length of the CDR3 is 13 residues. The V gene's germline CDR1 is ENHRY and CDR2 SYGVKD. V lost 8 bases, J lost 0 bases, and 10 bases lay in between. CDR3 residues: CAISVSLNTEAFF. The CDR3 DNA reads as TGTGCCATCTCGGTCAGCTTGAACACTGAAGCTTTCTTT.

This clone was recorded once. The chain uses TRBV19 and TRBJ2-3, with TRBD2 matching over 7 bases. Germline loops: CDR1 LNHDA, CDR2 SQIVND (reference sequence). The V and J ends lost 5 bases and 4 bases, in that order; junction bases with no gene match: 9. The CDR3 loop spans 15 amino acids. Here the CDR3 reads CASSALATPPDTQYF. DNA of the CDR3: TGTGCCAGTAGTGCACTAGCGACACCCCCAGATACGCAGTATTTT. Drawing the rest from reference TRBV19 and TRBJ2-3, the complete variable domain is DGGITQSPKYLFRKEGQNVTLSCEQNLNHDAMYWYRQDPGQGLRLIYYSQIVNDFQKGDIAEGYSVSREKKESFPLTVTSAQKNPTAFYLCASSALATPPDTQYFGPGTRLTVL.

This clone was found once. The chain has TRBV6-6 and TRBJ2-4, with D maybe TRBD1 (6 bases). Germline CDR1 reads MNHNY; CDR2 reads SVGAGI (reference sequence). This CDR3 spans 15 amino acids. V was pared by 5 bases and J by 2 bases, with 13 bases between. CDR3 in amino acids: CASSLLQGSKNIQYF. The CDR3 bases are TGTGCCAGCAGTCTCCTGCAGGGGTCCAAAAACATTCAGTACTTC.

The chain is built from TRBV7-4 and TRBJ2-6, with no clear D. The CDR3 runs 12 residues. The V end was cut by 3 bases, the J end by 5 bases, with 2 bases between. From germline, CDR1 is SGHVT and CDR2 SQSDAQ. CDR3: CASSLRANVLTF. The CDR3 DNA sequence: TGTGCCAGCAGCTTGAGGGCCAACGTCCTGACTTTC.

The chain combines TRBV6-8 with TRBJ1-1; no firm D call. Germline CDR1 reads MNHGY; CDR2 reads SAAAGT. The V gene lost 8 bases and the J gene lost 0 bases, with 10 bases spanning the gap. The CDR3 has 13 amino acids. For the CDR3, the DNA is TGTGCCAGCCAGACGAACATGAACACTGAAGCTTTCTTT. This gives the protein CASQTNMNTEAFF.

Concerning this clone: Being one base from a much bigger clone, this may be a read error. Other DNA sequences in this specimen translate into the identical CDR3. CDR3 region: CASSLGQGATGYTF. The DNA for the CDR3 is TGTGCCAGCAGTCTCGGACAGGGGGCAACTGGCTACACCTTC. The rearrangement joins TRBV2 to TRBJ1-2, with 11 bases fitting TRBD1. The CDR3 totals 14 residues. Germline CDR1 reads SNHLY; CDR2 reads FYNNEI. V was clipped by 5 bases and J by 7 bases; unmatched bases: 6.

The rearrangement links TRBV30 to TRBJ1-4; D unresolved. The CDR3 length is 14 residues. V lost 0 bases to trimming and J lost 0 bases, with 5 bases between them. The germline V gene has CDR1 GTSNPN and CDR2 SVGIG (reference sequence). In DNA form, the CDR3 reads TGTGCCTGGAGTGTACAAACAACTAATGAAAAACTGTTTTTT. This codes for CAWSVQTTNEKLFF.

The CDR3 sequence is CASSLYRTEYGYTF. The DNA of the CDR3 is TGTGCCAGCAGCTTATATCGGACAGAATATGGCTACACCTTC. The chain joins TRBV7-8 to TRBJ1-2, with D perhaps TRBD1 (6 bases). From germline, CDR1 is SGHVS and CDR2 FQNEAQ. V lost 2 bases to trimming and J lost 5 bases, with 12 bases between them. The CDR3 runs to 14 residues. Variable domain in full (rest from reference TRBV7-8 and TRBJ1-2): GAGVSQSPRYKVAKRGQDVALRCDPISGHVSLFWYQQALGQGPEFLTYFQNEAQLDKSGLPSDRFFAERPEGSVSTLKIQRTQQEDSAVYLCASSLYRTEYGYTFGSGTRLTVV.